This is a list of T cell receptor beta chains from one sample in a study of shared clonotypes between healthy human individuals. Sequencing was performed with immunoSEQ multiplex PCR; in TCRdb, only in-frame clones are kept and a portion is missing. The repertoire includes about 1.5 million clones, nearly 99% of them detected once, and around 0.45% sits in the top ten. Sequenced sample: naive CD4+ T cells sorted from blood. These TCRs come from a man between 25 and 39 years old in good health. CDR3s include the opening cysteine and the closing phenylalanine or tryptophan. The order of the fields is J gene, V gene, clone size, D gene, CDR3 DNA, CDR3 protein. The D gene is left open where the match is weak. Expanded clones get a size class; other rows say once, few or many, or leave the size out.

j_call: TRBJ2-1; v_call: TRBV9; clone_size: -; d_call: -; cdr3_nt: TGTGCCAGCAGCCCATCAGAGGGGTTTAGAAATGAGCAGTTCTTC; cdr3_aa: CASSPSEGFRNEQFF
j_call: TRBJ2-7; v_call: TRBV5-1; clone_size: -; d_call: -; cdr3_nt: TGCGCCAGCAGCTTGGATTCCGGGCCGGGCTCCTACGAGCAGTACTTC; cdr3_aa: CASSLDSGPGSYEQYF
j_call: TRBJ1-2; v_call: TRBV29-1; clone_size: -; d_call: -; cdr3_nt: TGCAGCGTTGCCGGGGGACACTATGGCTACACCTTC; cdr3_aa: CSVAGGHYGYTF
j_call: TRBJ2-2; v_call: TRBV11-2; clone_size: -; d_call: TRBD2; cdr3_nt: TGTGCCAGCAGCTTAGATGGACTAGCGGCGAACACCGGGGAGCTGTTTTTT; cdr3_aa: CASSLDGLAANTGELFF
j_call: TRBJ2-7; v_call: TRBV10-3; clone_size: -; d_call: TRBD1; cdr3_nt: TGTGCCATCAGTGGACAGGGGGGCGAGCAGTACTTC; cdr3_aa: CAISGQGGEQYF
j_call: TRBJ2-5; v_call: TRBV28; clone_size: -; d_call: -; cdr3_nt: TGTGCCAGCAGTTTAGGTCGGCAGGGCAGGACAGAGACCCAGTACTTC; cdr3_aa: CASSLGRQGRTETQYF
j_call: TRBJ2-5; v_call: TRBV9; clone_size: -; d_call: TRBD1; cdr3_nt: TGTGCCAGCAGCTCCAGGGGGATTCTTTCAGAGACCCAGTACTTC; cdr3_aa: CASSSRGILSETQYF
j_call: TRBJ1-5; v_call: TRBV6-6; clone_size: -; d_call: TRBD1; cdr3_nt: TGTGCCAGCAGTTACCCGGGACAGATTAGCAATCAGCCCCAGCATTTT; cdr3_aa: CASSYPGQISNQPQHF
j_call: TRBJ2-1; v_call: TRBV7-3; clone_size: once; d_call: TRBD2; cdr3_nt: TGTGCCAGCAGCTCCCTTGGACTAGCGGCCTACAATGAGCAGTTCTTC; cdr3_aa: CASSSLGLAAYNEQFF
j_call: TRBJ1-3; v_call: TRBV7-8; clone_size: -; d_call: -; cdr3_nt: TGTGCCAGCAGCTTAGGCCGGACAAACACCATATATTTT; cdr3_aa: CASSLGRTNTIYF
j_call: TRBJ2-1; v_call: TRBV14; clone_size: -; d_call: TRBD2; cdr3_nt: TGTGCCAGCAGCCAAGTACTGGCGGGAGGTTCCAATGAGCAGTTCTTC; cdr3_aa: CASSQVLAGGSNEQFF
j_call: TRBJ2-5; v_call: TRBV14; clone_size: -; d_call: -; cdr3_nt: TGTGCCAGCAGCCAAACAGGACAGCCGCAAGAGACCCAGTACTTC; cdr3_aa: CASSQTGQPQETQYF
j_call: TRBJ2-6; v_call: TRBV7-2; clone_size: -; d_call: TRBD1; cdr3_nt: TGTGCCGGTGGACAGGGCTCTGGGGCCAACGTCCTGACTTTC; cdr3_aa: CAGGQGSGANVLTF
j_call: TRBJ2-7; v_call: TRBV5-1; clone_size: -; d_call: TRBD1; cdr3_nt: TGCGCCAGCAGCCCGACAGGGTCCTACGAGCAGTACTTC; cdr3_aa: CASSPTGSYEQYF
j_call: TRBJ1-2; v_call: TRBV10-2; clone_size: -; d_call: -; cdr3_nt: TGCGCCAGCAGTCACAATACAGGGAACTATGGCTACACCTTC; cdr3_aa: CASSHNTGNYGYTF
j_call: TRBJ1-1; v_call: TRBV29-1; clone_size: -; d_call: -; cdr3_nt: TGCAGCGCTAATATTAGGAACACTGAAGCTTTCTTT; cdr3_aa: CSANIRNTEAFF
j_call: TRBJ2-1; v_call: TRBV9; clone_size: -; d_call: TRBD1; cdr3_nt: TGTGCCAGCAGCGCAGGGGGCTCGACCTCCTACAATGAGCAGTTCTTC; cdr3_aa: CASSAGGSTSYNEQFF
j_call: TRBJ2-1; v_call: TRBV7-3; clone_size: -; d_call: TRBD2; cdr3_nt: TGTGCCAGCAGCCGTAAAGGGACTAGCGGGAGTAATGAGCAGTTCTTC; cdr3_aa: CASSRKGTSGSNEQFF
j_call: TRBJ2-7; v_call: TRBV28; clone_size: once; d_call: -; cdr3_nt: TGTGCCAGCTTGGGCCGGGTTTCTTACGAGCAGTACTTC; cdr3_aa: CASLGRVSYEQYF
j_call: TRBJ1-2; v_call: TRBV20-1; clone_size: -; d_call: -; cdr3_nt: TGCAGTGCGGCGGGGAGTTATGGCTACACCTTC; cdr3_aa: CSAAGSYGYTF
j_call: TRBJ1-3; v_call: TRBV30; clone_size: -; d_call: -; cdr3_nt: TGTGCCTGGAGTGTACAGCGTAGCTCTGGAAACACCATATATTTT; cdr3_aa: CAWSVQRSSGNTIYF
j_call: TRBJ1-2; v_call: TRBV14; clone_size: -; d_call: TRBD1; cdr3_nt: TGTGCCAGCAGCCATGACCAGGACAGGGGTGATGGCTACACCTTC; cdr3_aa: CASSHDQDRGDGYTF